The clone carrying this TCR beta chain was counted a few times. This entry comes from a study of cytomegalovirus exposure and HLA in healthy donors. PCR used 60 Vbeta primers and 13 Jbeta primers. Per the original data handling: Counted up in a later analysis, unique TCR beta chains came to about 83 million, with some 9.9 million shared. Here immunoSEQ multiplex PCR was the method, and the copy in TCRdb shows in-frame clones only, minus some. That table gives V, J and clone size, and the DNA gave D and trimming. The sample comprises some 150,000 clones, roughly 79% of which are singletons, and 5% to 7% rests with the top ten. There are 14 residues in the CDR3. Germline V lookup: CDR1 SQVTM, CDR2 ANQGSEA. Trimming pared 5 bases from V and 4 bases from J, leaving 15 bases between.

The source of this sequence is a middle-aged man in good health and CMV-seropositive. Sequenced material: PBMCs. This chain connects TRBV29-1 to TRBJ1-3, with a possible D match to TRBD1 (6 bases). In DNA, the CDR3 is TGCAGCGTTAATAACAGGGTTGGGGGAAACACCATATATTTT. Its protein product is CSVNNRVGGNTIYF.